This entry lists 18 T cell receptor beta chains sequenced from one sample in a study of blood T cell repertoires in COVID-19. TCRdb's table, derived via immunoSEQ multiplex PCR, lists solely in-frame clones and lacks some. The sample lists about 110,000 clones, 65% to 75% occurring once. The sequenced sample was peripheral blood. These receptors were taken from a human donor with acute or convalescent COVID-19. The donor label of this sample is uncertain.

The chain carries TRBV12-5 and TRBJ1-1, with 8 bases aligning to TRBD1. The germline CDR1 and CDR2 sequences are LGHNT and FRNRAP. The ends lost 2 bases at V and 1 base at J; junction bases unmatched: 15. The CDR3 runs to 19 residues. As DNA, the CDR3 is TGTGCTAGTGGTTTGAAACGGCCAGGGGGCTATAAGAAGAACACTGAAGCTTTCTTT. It yields the protein CASGLKRPGGYKKNTEAFF. The full variable domain, completed using reference TRBV12-5 and TRBJ1-1, is DARVTQTPRHKVTEMGQEVTMRCQPILGHNTVFWYRQTMMQGLELLAYFRNRAPLDDSGMPKDRFSAEMPDATLATLKIQPSEPRDSAVYFCASGLKRPGGYKKNTEAFFGQGTRLTVV.

Only one count was recorded for this clone. The V gene is TRBV20-1, the J gene TRBJ1-1; 7 bases line up with TRBD1. Germline V gives CDR1 DFQATT, CDR2 SNEGSKA (reference sequence). The V and J ends lost 3 bases and 5 bases, in that order; junction bases with no gene match: 21. This CDR3 comprises 18 residues. CDR3 nucleotides: TGCAGTGCTAGTGGGGCCGAGGGGGCATTCTCGATAAATACTGAAGCTTTCTTT. Translating it yields CSASGAEGAFSINTEAFF.

The V and J genes are TRBV6-1 and TRBJ1-3; possible D gene TRBD1, 6 bases. The CDR3 consists of 19 residues. With 4 bases removed from V and 0 bases from J, the gap between germline ends came to 22 bases. Germline V gives CDR1 MNHNS, CDR2 SASEGT. CDR3 in DNA: TGTGCCAGCAGTGTTGATATCTGGTCGGGACAACCCTCTGGAAACACCATATATTTT. It encodes CASSVDIWSGQPSGNTIYF.

The J gene is TRBJ1-3, the V gene TRBV9, with TRBD1 matching over 7 bases. Trimming took 3 bases from V and 0 from J; bases not matched to a gene: 3. CDR1 is SGDLS and CDR2 is YYNGEE in the germline V gene. This CDR3 comprises 15 residues. The CDR3, as DNA: TGTGCCAGCAGCGAGGGGACAGACTCTGGAAACACCATATATTTT. Translation gives CASSEGTDSGNTIYF.

The rearrangement joins TRBV6-6 to TRBJ1-6; D unclear. V shed 2 bases and J shed 5 bases, with 7 bases lying between them. The CDR3 is made up of 14 amino acids. Germline CDR1 reads MNHNY; CDR2 reads SVGAGI (reference sequence). The CDR3 bases are TGTGCCAGCAGTTACATAGACAATAATTCACCCCTCCACTTT. Encoded protein: CASSYIDNNSPLHF.

The rearrangement links TRBV24-1 to TRBJ2-5, with 9 positions matching TRBD1. Trimming cost V 4 bases and J 5 bases; bases outside gene matches: 7. This CDR3 comprises 15 residues. Germline V gives CDR1 KGHDR, CDR2 SFDVKD. The CDR3 loop is CATSEPGTGRETQYF. The DNA of the CDR3 is TGTGCCACCAGTGAACCCGGGACAGGGCGGGAGACCCAGTACTTC.

The chain carries TRBV18 and TRBJ2-7; 7 bases fit TRBD1. CDR3 size: 13 residues. Looked up from germline, CDR1 is KGHSH and CDR2 is LQKENI. Unmatched junction bases numbered 5, after V lost 3 bases and J lost 6 bases. CDR3 residues: CASSPYGQAEQYV. CDR3 DNA: TGTGCCAGCTCACCCTACGGACAGGCCGAGCAGTACGTC.

The chain employs TRBV3-1 (or the pseudogene TRBV3-2) and TRBJ2-3, with D tentatively TRBD2 (5 bases). The CDR3 length is 14 residues. V lost 0 bases, J lost 4 bases, and 8 bases lay in between. Germline values: CDR1 LGHDT, CDR2 YNNKEL (reference sequence). The CDR3 nucleotides are TGTGCCAGCAGCCAAGACAGGAGGTCAGATACGCAGTATTTT. This encodes CASSQDRRSDTQYF.

J is TRBJ1-5 and V is TRBV6-1, with TRBD1 identical over 11 bases. V shed 0 bases and J 7 bases; nucleotides not matched to a gene: 5. The CDR3 is 16 residues long. Germline assignment: CDR1 MNHNS and CDR2 SASEGT. Written as DNA, the CDR3 is TGTGCCAGCAGTGAAGCGGGTGGACAGGGGGCCCAGCCCCAGCATTTT. Translated, it gives CASSEAGGQGAQPQHF.

The chain is built from TRBV6-5 and TRBJ2-3; 7 bases line up with TRBD2. Germline loops: CDR1 MNHEY, CDR2 SVGAGI. CDR3 length: 14 residues. Losses at the gene ends were 7 bases for V and 6 bases for J; bases not matched to a gene: 10. CDR3 protein: CASTHGRRGDTQYF. CDR3 nucleotide sequence: TGTGCCAGCACCCACGGACGGCGGGGGGATACGCAGTATTTT.

This clone was counted between two and nine times. J is TRBJ2-7 and V is TRBV25-1, with 10 nucleotides matching TRBD1. V trimming: 7 bases; J trimming: 4 bases; junction bases outside the gene matches: 7. CDR3 length: 14 amino acids. Germline V lookup: CDR1 MGHDK, CDR2 SYGVNS. This CDR3 is CASTATGQGYEQYF. DNA for the CDR3: TGTGCCAGCACCGCCACGGGACAGGGGTACGAGCAGTACTTC.

The chain uses TRBV5-1 and TRBJ2-7; D is perhaps TRBD2 (6 bases). Deletions cut 0 bases from V and 5 bases from J, with 12 bases between. The CDR3 totals 14 residues. CDR1 SGHRS and CDR2 YFSETQ come from the germline V gene. The CDR3 DNA sequence: TGCGCCAGCAGCTTGGTCCCCGGGGGACACGAGCAGTACTTC. Protein product: CASSLVPGGHEQYF.

On this clone: The sample contains more than one DNA sequence encoding this CDR3. The genes are TRBV11-1 and TRBJ1-1, with no clear D. This CDR3 region has 14 residues. Germline V gives CDR1 SGHAT, CDR2 FQDESV (reference sequence). V shed 0 bases and J shed 1 base, with 6 bases lying between them. The CDR3 DNA reads TGTGCCAGCAGCTTAGCCCAGGCGAACACTGAAGCTTTCTTT. Amino acids: CASSLAQANTEAFF.

The rearrangement joins TRBV28 to TRBJ2-1, with TRBD1 matching over 7 bases. Germline V lookup: CDR1 MDHEN, CDR2 SYDVKM. V trimming: 7 bases; J trimming: 3 bases; junction bases outside the gene matches: 21. The CDR3 is 19 amino acids. The CDR3 coding sequence is TGTGCCAGCACCCTATGGGTAGGGGGCTCAGGGGAACTCTACAATGAGCAGTTCTTC. This gives the protein CASTLWVGGSGELYNEQFF.

V gene TRBV10-2 combines with J gene TRBJ2-4; the D is unclear. The germline V gene encodes CDR1 WSHSY and CDR2 SAAADI. V lost 5 bases and J lost 5, with 7 bases in between. The CDR3 is 12 residues long. CDR3 nucleotide sequence: TGCGCCAGCAGTAAAACAGAAAACATTCAGTACTTC. Its translation is CASSKTENIQYF.

This clone was found a few times. The chain combines TRBV25-1 with TRBJ1-4; TRBD1 matches at 7 bases. The CDR3 runs to 15 residues. V was clipped by 5 bases and J by 1 base; unmatched bases: 4. Germline assignment: CDR1 MGHDK and CDR2 SYGVNS. The CDR3 loop reads CASSPHRGTNEKLFF. The CDR3, as DNA: TGTGCCAGCAGTCCCCACAGGGGAACTAATGAAAAACTGTTTTTT.

This clone was observed many times. The chain carries TRBV5-1 and TRBJ2-1; the match to TRBD2 covers 9 bases. Germline V gives CDR1 SGHRS, CDR2 YFSETQ. J was trimmed by 12 bases and V by 3 bases; bases with no gene match: 13. This CDR3 has 15 residues. CDR3 sequence: CASSSELAGPGRQFF. The CDR3 nucleotides read TGCGCCAGCAGCTCTGAACTAGCGGGCCCCGGGCGGCAGTTCTTC.

By share, this clone ranks as medium-sized (0.01 to 0.1%). The rearrangement uses TRBV6-2 or TRBV6-3 and TRBJ2-2; D not certain. Germline values: CDR1 MNHEY, CDR2 SVGEGT. Deletions cut 6 bases from V and 5 bases from J, with 16 bases between. CDR3 length: 15 amino acids. The CDR3 coding sequence is TGTGCCAGCAGCCCCCAAGAAGCTTTAACCGGGGAGCTGTTTTTT. Its protein product is CASSPQEALTGELFF.